The subject of this entry is one T cell receptor (beta chain). Its cognate antigen is unknown. Germline assignment: CDR1 SGHKS and CDR2 YYEKEE (reference sequence). V gave up 4 bases and J gave up 3 bases; unmatched junction bases: 6. This CDR3 contains 14 residues. These data originate in a study of cytomegalovirus exposure and HLA in healthy donors. General study results and limits: As a later analysis showed, a missense DCLRE1C variant was linked to trimming of TCR beta V- and J-genes. The authors reported that TCR beta sequences could predict HLA-A and HLA-B alleles. These predictions were accurate for most subjects in the first cohort.

In the PCR, 60 Vbeta and 13 Jbeta primers were used. The protocol was immunoSEQ multiplex PCR, while the TCRdb copy is restricted to in-frame clones and leaves out a portion. Among 95,000 to 110,000 clones listed, approximately 66% were seen once. This receptor was taken from a woman aged 45-65 years in good health and CMV-seronegative. Input material: PBMCs. V gene TRBV5-5 combines with J gene TRBJ2-5, with 7 nucleotides matching TRBD2. As DNA, the CDR3 is TGTGCCAGCAGCCGGGGACTATCAGAAGAGACCCAGTACTTC. Its protein is CASSRGLSEETQYF.